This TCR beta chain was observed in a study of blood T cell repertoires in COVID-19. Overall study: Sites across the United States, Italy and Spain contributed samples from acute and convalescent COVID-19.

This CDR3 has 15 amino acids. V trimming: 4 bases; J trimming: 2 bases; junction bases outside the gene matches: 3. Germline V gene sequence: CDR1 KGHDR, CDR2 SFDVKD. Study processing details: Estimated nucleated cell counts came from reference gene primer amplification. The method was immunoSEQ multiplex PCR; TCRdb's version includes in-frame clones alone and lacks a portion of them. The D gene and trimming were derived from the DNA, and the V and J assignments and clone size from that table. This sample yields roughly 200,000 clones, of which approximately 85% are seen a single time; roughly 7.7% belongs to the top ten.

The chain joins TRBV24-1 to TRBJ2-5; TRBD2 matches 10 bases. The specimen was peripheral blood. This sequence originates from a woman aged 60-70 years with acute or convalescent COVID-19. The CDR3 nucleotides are TGTGCCACCAGTGACCGGACTAGCGGACAAGAGACCCAGTACTTC. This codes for CATSDRTSGQETQYF.